This entry is about one TCR beta chain. In the same sample, other DNA sequences code for this CDR3. The data are from a study of blood T cell repertoires in COVID-19. Study summary: Donors in the United States, Italy and Spain gave samples during acute or convalescent COVID-19. T cells, B-cell-depleted T cells, or PBMCs supplied cDNA or gDNA.

Seattle patients were enrolled while actively infected and followed longitudinally. Trimming took 4 bases from V and 5 from J, leaving 7 bases between them. The germline V gene encodes CDR1 SGHTA and CDR2 FQGTGA. This CDR3 contains 12 residues. Original data processing: The authors estimated nucleated cell counts from reference gene primer amplification. The assay was immunoSEQ multiplex PCR, and TCRdb's table has in-frame clones only and misses some. That table furnishes V, J and clone size, whereas the DNA furnished D and trimming. Among some 360,000 clones, roughly 90% were seen once, and the ten largest hold 3% to 4.5%.

Sequencing used peripheral blood. This sequence originates from a woman aged 55-70 years with COVID-19, enrolled during active disease. The chain carries TRBV7-3 and TRBJ2-3; no clear D gene. This chain's CDR3 is CASSSPGDTQYF. CDR3 in DNA: TGTGCCAGCAGCTCCCCAGGAGATACGCAGTATTTT. Together with reference TRBV7-3 and TRBJ2-3, the CDR3 gives the full variable domain: GAGVSQTPSNKVTEKGKYVELRCDPISGHTALYWYRQSLGQGPEFLIYFQGTGAADDSGLPNDRFFAVRPEGSVSTLKIQRTERGDSAVYLCASSSPGDTQYFGPGTRLTVL.